This T cell receptor beta chain came from a study of sequential checkpoint blockade in melanoma (dated by TCRdb to between 2019 and 2020). At the level of the whole study: Using 1:1 randomization, the trial assigned patients either to first-line nivolumab followed by ipilimumab (arm A) or to ipilimumab followed by nivolumab (arm B). Both trial sequences were followed by maintenance nivolumab. On the study overall, not on this receptor specifically: The response-prediction model combining TCR metrics and mutation burden needs validation in larger, independent patient cohorts.

Reading from cysteine to phenylalanine, the CDR3 counts 13 amino acids. Only the CDR3 part of the read is kept: 39 bases, read in frame from the first base. As encoded in the germline V gene, CDR1 is SGHNT while CDR2 is YENEEA. A distance of 9 bases separates the germline ends of V and J, which lose 4 bases and 6 bases respectively. A remark on this clone: The specificity of this receptor is unknown. The input lacks base qualities; no much larger clone sits a single base away.

TCRbeta CDR3 regions were immunosequenced from genomic DNA with the immunoSEQ Assay. Before high-throughput sequencing, the genomic DNA was amplified using bias-controlled multiplex PCR. On the study's bioinformatics: To quantify the absolute abundance of each unique TCRbeta CDR3 region, the sequences were collapsed and filtered. Clonality, defined as 1 minus Pielou's evenness, was calculated using productive rearrangements only. A previously published method was used to identify clones with significantly greater frequencies in on-treatment samples than in baseline samples. Not all clones reach the TCRdb copy of this immuneACCESS table, which keeps in-frame sequences only. Checked studies attribute under half of the gap to unresolved V genes and leave the rest unexplained. V and J calls plus clone size are reproduced from that table; the DNA served to infer D and trimming. The sample yields under 40,000 clones; about 88% were counted once. Jointly, the top ten make up roughly an eighth of the sample.

The meaning of the sample's treatment or condition label: randomized to nivolumab then ipilimumab (arm A) or the reverse (arm B). None of the patients in the trial had previously been given DNA-damaging chemotherapy. A FACS Aria II flow cytometer was used to sort live CD3+CD8+ cells that were negative for CD19 and CD56 from thawed PBMCs. CheckMate 064, a randomized, open-label phase II trial of sequential checkpoint blockade, was the source of the samples, all of which came from patients with melanoma. Peripheral blood mononuclear cells were obtained through leukapheresis, purified using Ficoll-Paque, and frozen in human serum containing around 9.6% DMSO. Immediately after sorting, the purity of sorted blood CD3+CD8+ cells was verified to be >98%, after which DNA was extracted.

The rearranged chain carries TRBV11-3 and TRBJ2-2; there is no confident call for the D gene. Here the sequenced sample was CD8+ T cells sorted from blood (inferred from file names), taken from a patient given nivolumab and ipilimumab in sequence. The receptor was isolated from a human donor with melanoma. CDR3 reads: CASSSLVSGELFF. The DNA sequence reads TGTGCCAGCAGCTCCCTAGTGTCCGGGGAGCTGTTTTTT.